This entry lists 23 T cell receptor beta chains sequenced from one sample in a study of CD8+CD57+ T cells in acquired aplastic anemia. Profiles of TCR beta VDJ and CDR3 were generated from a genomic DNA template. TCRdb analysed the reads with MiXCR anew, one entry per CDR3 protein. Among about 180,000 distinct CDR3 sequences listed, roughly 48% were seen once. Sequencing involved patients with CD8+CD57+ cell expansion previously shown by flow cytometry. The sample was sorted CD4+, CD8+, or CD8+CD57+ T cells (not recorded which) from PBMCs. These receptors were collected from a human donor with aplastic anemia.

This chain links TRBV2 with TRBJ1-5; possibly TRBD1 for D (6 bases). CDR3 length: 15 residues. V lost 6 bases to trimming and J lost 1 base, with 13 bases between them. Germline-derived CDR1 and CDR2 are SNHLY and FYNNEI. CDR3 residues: CASRKTGDSNQPQHF. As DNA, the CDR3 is TGTGCCAGCAGGAAGACAGGAGACAGCAATCAGCCCCAGCATTTT.

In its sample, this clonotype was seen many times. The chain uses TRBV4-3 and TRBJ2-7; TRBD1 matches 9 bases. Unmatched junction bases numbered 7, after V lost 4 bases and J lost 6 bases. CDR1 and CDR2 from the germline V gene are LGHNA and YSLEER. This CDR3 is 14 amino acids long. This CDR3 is CASSLRDREAEQYF. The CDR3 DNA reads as TGCGCCAGCAGCCTCCGGGACAGGGAAGCCGAGCAGTACTTC.

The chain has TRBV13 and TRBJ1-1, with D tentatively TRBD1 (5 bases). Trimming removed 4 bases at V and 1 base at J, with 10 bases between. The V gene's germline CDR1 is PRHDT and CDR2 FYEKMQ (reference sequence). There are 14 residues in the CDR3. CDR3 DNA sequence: TGTGCCAGCAGCTCGACACAGGAGAACACTGAAGCTTTCTTT. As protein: CASSSTQENTEAFF.

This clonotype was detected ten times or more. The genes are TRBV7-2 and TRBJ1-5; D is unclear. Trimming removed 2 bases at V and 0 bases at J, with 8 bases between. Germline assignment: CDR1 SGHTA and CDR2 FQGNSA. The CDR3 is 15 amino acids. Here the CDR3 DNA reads TGTGCCAGCAGCTTATATTCTACTAGCAATCAGCCCCAGCATTTT. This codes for CASSLYSTSNQPQHF.

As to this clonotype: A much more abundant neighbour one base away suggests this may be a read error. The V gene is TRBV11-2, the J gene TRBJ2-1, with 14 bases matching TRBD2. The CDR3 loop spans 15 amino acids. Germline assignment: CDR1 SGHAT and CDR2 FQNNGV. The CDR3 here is CASRVGTSGGNEQLF. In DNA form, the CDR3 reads TGTGCCAGCAGGGTTGGGACTAGCGGGGGAAATGAGCAGCTCTTC.

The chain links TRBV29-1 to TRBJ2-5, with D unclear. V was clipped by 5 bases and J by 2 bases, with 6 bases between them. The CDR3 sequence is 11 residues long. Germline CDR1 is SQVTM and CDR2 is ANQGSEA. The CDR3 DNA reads TGCAGCGTTCGTAAACAAGAGACCCAGTACTTC. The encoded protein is CSVRKQETQYF. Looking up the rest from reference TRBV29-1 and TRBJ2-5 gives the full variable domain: SAVISQKPSRDICQRGTSLTIQCQVDSQVTMMFWYRQQPGQSLTLIATANQGSEATYESGFVIDKFPISRPNLTFSTLTVSNMSPEDSSIYLCSVRKQETQYFGPGTRLLVL.

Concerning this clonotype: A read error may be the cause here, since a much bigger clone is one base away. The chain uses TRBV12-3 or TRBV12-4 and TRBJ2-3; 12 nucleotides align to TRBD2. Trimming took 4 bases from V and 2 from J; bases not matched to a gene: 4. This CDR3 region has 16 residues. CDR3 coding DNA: TGTGCCAGCAGTTCCGGACTAGCGGGGACCACAGATACGCAGTATTTT. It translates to CASSSGLAGTTDTQYF.

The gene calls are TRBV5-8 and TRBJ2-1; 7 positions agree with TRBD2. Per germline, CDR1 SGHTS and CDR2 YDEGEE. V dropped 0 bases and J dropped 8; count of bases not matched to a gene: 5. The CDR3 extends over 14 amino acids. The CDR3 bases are TGTGCCAGCAGCTTGGTCGGGACTATTGATGAGCAGTTCTTC. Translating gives CASSLVGTIDEQFF.

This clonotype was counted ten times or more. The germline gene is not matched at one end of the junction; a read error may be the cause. This chain's CDR3 is CASSSVGTVNSPPHF. CDR3 coding DNA: TGTGCCAGCAGCTCAGTGGGGACAGTTAATTCACCCCCCCACTTT. The chain joins TRBV5-6 to TRBJ1-6; TRBD1 matches 7 bases. Per germline, CDR1 SGHDT and CDR2 YYEEEE. The CDR3 is made up of 15 amino acids.

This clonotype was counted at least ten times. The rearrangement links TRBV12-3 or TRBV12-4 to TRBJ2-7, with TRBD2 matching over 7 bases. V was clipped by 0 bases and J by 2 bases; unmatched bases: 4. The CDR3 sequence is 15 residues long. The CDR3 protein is CASSLARGGAYEQYF. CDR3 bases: TGTGCCAGCAGTTTAGCGCGCGGGGGAGCCTACGAGCAGTACTTC.

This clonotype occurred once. CDR3 nucleotides: TGCGCCAGCAGTGAGTCACAGAACACTGAAGCTTTCTTT. Its protein product is CASSESQNTEAFF. The rearrangement uses TRBV10-1 and TRBJ1-1; no firm D call. The germline V and J ends were trimmed by 0 bases and 1 base, with 3 bases remaining between them. Germline V gene data show CDR1 as WNHNN and CDR2 as SYGVQD (reference sequence). This CDR3 contains 13 residues.

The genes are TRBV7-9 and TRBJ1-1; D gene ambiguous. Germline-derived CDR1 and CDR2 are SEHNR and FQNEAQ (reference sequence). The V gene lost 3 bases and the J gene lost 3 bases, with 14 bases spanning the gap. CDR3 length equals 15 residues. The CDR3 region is CASSFISSGYTEAFF. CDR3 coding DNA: TGTGCCAGCAGCTTTATATCCTCGGGATACACTGAAGCTTTCTTT. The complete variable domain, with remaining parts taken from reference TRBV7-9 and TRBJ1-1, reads DTGVSQNPRHKITKRGQNVTFRCDPISEHNRLYWYRQTLGQGPEFLTYFQNEAQLEKSRLLSDRFSAERPKGSFSTLEIQRTEQGDSAMYLCASSFISSGYTEAFFGQGTRLTVV.

CDR3 sequence reads: CASGGTYSPLHF. DNA of the CDR3: TGTGCCAGTGGAGGGACTTATTCACCCCTCCACTTT. This chain uses TRBV2 with TRBJ1-6; tentatively, D is TRBD1 (5 bases). The V gene lost 9 bases and the J gene lost 8 bases, with 11 bases spanning the gap. In germline, CDR1 is SNHLY, CDR2 FYNNEI. This CDR3 region has 12 residues.

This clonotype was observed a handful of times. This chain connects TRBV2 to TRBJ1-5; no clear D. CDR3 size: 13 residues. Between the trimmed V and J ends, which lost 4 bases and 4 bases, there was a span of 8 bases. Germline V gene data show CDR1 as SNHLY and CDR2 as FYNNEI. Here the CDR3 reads CASSARLNQPQHF. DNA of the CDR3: TGTGCCAGCAGTGCAAGGCTAAATCAGCCCCAGCATTTT.

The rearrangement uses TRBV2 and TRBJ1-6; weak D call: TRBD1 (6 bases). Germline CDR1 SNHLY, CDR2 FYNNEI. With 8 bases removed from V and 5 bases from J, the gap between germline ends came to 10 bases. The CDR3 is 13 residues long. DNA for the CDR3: TGTGCCAGCGGAGGACAGAATAATTCACCCCTCCACTTT. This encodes CASGGQNNSPLHF.

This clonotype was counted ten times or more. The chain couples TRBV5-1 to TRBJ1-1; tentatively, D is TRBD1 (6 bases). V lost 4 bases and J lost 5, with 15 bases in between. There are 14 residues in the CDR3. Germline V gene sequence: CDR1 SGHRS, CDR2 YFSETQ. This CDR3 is CASSAINRETEAFF. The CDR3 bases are TGCGCCAGCAGCGCCATTAACAGGGAAACTGAAGCTTTCTTT.

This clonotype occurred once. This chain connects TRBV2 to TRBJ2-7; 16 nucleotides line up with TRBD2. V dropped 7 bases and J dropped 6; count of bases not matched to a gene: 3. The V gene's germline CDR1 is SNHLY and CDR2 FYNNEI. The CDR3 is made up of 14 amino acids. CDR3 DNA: TGTGCCAGCATTGGGACTAGCGGGGGGGGCGAGCAGTACTTC. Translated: CASIGTSGGGEQYF.

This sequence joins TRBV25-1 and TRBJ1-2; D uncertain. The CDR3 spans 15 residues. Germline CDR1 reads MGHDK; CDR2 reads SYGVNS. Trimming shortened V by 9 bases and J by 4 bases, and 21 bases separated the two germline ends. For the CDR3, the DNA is TGTGCCAGTTCTAACCCGGGGAGCCCGCGCTATGGCTACACCTTC. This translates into CASSNPGSPRYGYTF.

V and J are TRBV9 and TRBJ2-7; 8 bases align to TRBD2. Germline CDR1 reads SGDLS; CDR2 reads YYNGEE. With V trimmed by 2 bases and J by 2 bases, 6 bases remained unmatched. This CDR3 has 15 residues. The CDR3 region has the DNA TGTGCCAGCAGCGTTGAAACTAGCGGTCCCTACGAGCAGTACTTC. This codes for CASSVETSGPYEQYF.

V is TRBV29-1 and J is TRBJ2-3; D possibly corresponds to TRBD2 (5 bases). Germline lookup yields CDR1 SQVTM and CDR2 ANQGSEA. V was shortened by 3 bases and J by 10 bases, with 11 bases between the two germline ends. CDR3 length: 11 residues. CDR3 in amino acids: CSVDPGNAQYF. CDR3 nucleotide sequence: TGCAGCGTTGACCCGGGGAACGCGCAGTATTTT.

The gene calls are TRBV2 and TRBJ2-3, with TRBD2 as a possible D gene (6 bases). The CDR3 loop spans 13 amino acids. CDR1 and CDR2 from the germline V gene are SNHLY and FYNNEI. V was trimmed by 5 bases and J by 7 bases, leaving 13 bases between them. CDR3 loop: CASSPGVRNTQYF. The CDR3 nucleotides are TGTGCCAGCAGTCCGGGAGTTCGGAATACGCAGTATTTT. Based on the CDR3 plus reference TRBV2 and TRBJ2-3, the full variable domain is EPEVTQTPSHQVTQMGQEVILRCVPISNHLYFYWYRQILGQKVEFLVSFYNNEISEKSEIFDDQFSVERPDGSNFTLKIRSTKLEDSAMYFCASSPGVRNTQYFGPGTRLTVL.

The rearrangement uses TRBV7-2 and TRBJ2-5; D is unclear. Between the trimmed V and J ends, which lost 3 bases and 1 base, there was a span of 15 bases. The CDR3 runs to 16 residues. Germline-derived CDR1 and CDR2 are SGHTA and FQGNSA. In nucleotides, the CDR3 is TGTGCCAGCAGCTTCCTGGGCAGTTACCGCCAAGAGACCCAGTACTTC. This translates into CASSFLGSYRQETQYF.

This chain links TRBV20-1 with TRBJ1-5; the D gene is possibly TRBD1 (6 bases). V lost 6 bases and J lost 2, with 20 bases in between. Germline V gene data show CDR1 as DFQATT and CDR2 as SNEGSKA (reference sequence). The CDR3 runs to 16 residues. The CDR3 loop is CSAGLGGIEGNQPQHF. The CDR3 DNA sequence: TGCAGTGCGGGCCTAGGGGGAATAGAAGGCAATCAGCCCCAGCATTTT.